These 14 T cell receptor beta chains share one sample of origin, sequenced in a study of blood T cell repertoires in COVID-19. Profiled with immunoSEQ multiplex PCR; TCRdb holds only in-frame clones, not every one. Of approximately 210,000 clones listed, approximately 90% were seen once; the top ten hold about 6.8%. Sequencing was done on a sample of peripheral blood. The receptors stem from a woman aged 40 to 49 who had recovered from COVID-19.

The chain combines TRBV7-8 with TRBJ1-5; 9 bases fit TRBD1. CDR1 SGHVS and CDR2 FQNEAQ come from the germline V gene. The CDR3 has 22 amino acids. With V trimmed by 5 bases and J by 0 bases, 23 bases remained unmatched. In nucleotides, the CDR3 is TGTGCCAGCAGCCGGGGAGGACAGGGGTCTGTGGAGGGCTTCTCTAGCAATCAGCCCCAGCATTTT. As protein: CASSRGGQGSVEGFSSNQPQHF.

The CDR3, as DNA: TGTGCCATTACCGACAGGGCGAATGAAGCTTTCTTT. Translating gives CAITDRANEAFF. V usage is TRBV28 and J usage is TRBJ1-1; 7 bases fit TRBD1. Trimming cost V 10 bases and J 7 bases; bases outside gene matches: 9. Germline CDR1 reads MDHEN; CDR2 reads SYDVKM. The CDR3 has 12 residues.

This clone was counted between two and nine times. The V gene is TRBV19, the J gene TRBJ1-6; D is possibly TRBD1 (6 bases). Germline CDR1 is LNHDA and CDR2 is SQIVND (reference sequence). There are 14 residues in the CDR3. V lost 6 bases, J lost 9 bases, and 15 bases lay in between. Here the CDR3 reads CASRSQGEGSPLHF. The CDR3 DNA follows: TGTGCCAGTAGATCACAGGGAGAAGGTTCACCCCTCCACTTT. Filled out from reference TRBV19 and TRBJ1-6, the complete variable domain reads DGGITQSPKYLFRKEGQNVTLSCEQNLNHDAMYWYRQDPGQGLRLIYYSQIVNDFQKGDIAEGYSVSREKKESFPLTVTSAQKNPTAFYLCASRSQGEGSPLHFGNGTRLTVT.

The chain joins TRBV19 to TRBJ1-6, with a tentative D call TRBD1 (5 bases). Germline V gene data show CDR1 as LNHDA and CDR2 as SQIVND (reference sequence). Trimming left V 6 bases short and J 8 bases short, with 14 bases between. The CDR3 contains 14 residues. The CDR3 reads CASSPRGMHSPLHF. For the CDR3, the DNA is TGTGCCAGTAGCCCTCGGGGGATGCATTCACCCCTCCACTTT.

The rearrangement joins TRBV3-1 (or the pseudogene TRBV3-2) to TRBJ2-4; TRBD2 matches 12 bases. Looked up from germline, CDR1 is LGHDT and CDR2 is YNNKEL (reference sequence). The CDR3 loop spans 17 amino acids. V lost 4 bases, J lost 3 bases, and 7 bases stayed unmatched. DNA for the CDR3: TGTGCCAGCAGCCTCGGACTAGCGGGATTGGTCAAAAACATTCAGTACTTC. Translating gives CASSLGLAGLVKNIQYF.

CDR3 amino acids: CASSLPPLTGQGETQYF. The CDR3 DNA reads TGTGCCAGCAGCCTTCCCCCCCTTACGGGACAGGGAGAGACCCAGTACTTC. This chain connects TRBV11-2 to TRBJ2-5; 9 bases align to TRBD1. This CDR3 is 17 amino acids long. Losses at the gene ends were 5 bases for V and 4 bases for J; bases not matched to a gene: 14. Germline assignment: CDR1 SGHAT and CDR2 FQNNGV.

V usage is TRBV7-2 and J usage is TRBJ1-2; 10 positions match TRBD1. The CDR3 is 15 residues long. CDR1 and CDR2 (germline): SGHTA, FQGNSA. The ends lost 6 bases at V and 4 bases at J; junction bases unmatched: 8. CDR3: CASRPPGQGSYGYTF. Written as DNA, the CDR3 is TGTGCCAGCAGACCTCCGGGACAGGGGAGCTATGGCTACACCTTC.

The rearrangement joins TRBV27 to TRBJ2-3; a possible D gene is TRBD1 (5 bases). The CDR3 length is 15 residues. Germline-derived CDR1 and CDR2 are MNHEY and SMNVEV (reference sequence). Trimming took 4 bases from V and 3 from J, leaving 14 bases between them. As DNA, the CDR3 is TGTGCCAGCAGTTCCTCGACAGTCAATACAGATACGCAGTATTTT. Protein product: CASSSSTVNTDTQYF.

The CDR3 here is CASSEDRQGSSYEQYF. The CDR3 bases are TGCGCCAGCAGCGAAGACCGACAGGGGTCATCCTACGAGCAGTACTTC. This chain uses TRBV5-1 with TRBJ2-7; 8 bases agree with TRBD1. The V and J ends lost 4 bases and 1 base, in that order; junction bases with no gene match: 10. Germline V gene sequence: CDR1 SGHRS, CDR2 YFSETQ. The CDR3 is 16 residues long.

The V call is TRBV18, the J call TRBJ2-7, with D tentatively TRBD2 (5 bases). Germline CDR1 and CDR2: KGHSH and LQKENI. The CDR3 loop spans 15 amino acids. The V end lost 0 bases, the J end lost 1 base, and 10 bases lay between the germline ends. For the CDR3, the DNA is TGTGCCAGCTCACCACCGAGCGGAGGATCCTACGAGCAGTACTTC. Translated, it gives CASSPPSGGSYEQYF.

This clone appeared a single time. The chain recombines TRBV13 with TRBJ2-5; D may be TRBD1 (5 bases). This CDR3 spans 13 amino acids. V lost 5 bases, J lost 5 bases, and 12 bases lay in between. The germline V gene encodes CDR1 PRHDT and CDR2 FYEKMQ (reference sequence). The CDR3 DNA sequence: TGTGCCAGCAGCCCAGGGTTAGAGGAGACCCAGTACTTC. As protein: CASSPGLEETQYF.

This chain's CDR3 is CASSLTTSTDTQYF. The CDR3 DNA reads as TGCGCCAGCAGCTTGACCACTAGCACAGATACGCAGTATTTT. The chain links TRBV5-1 to TRBJ2-3, with D unclear. The CDR3 runs to 14 residues. V lost 1 base and J 0 bases, leaving 6 bases between the germline ends. The germline gives CDR1 SGHRS, CDR2 YFSETQ. Complete variable domain (other parts from reference TRBV5-1 and TRBJ2-3): KAGVTQTPRYLIKTRGQQVTLSCSPISGHRSVSWYQQTPGQGLQFLFEYFSETQRNKGNFPGRFSGRQFSNSRSEMNVSTLELGDSALYLCASSLTTSTDTQYFGPGTRLTVL.

The gene calls are TRBV19 and TRBJ1-1; D call uncertain. This CDR3 is 13 amino acids long. Germline CDR1 and CDR2: LNHDA and SQIVND (reference sequence). V was clipped by 7 bases and J by 0 bases, with 9 bases between them. The CDR3 sequence: CASNRVLNTEAFF. The CDR3 nucleotides are TGTGCCAGTAATCGCGTTTTGAACACTGAAGCTTTCTTT.

This chain connects TRBV6-5 to TRBJ1-6; D perhaps matches TRBD1 (6 bases). CDR1 is MNHEY, CDR2 SVGAGI, per germline. This CDR3 has 16 residues. The V and J ends lost 2 bases and 5 bases respectively, with 13 bases between them. CDR3 DNA: TGTGCCAGCAGTTACAGTTGGACAGCTCATAATTCACCCCTCCACTTT. Protein product: CASSYSWTAHNSPLHF.